The sequence of this TCR beta chain was determined in a study of cytomegalovirus exposure and HLA in healthy donors. In regard to this clone: Antigen specificity is unknown.

The V gene's germline CDR1 is LNHDA and CDR2 SQIVND (reference sequence). Losses at the gene ends were 6 bases for V and 4 bases for J; bases not matched to a gene: 9. This CDR3 spans 15 amino acids. At collection, donors were nominally healthy, but unrecorded immune exposures were probable. The PCR was carried out with 60 Vbeta primers and 13 Jbeta primers. Clones were read by immunoSEQ multiplex PCR, and TCRdb kept only the in-frame ones, dropping some. The table has around 90,000 clones, around 85% seen once. Broader study findings: Most TCR beta V segments were productive about 87% or about 30% of the time in an earlier analysis. Roughly uniform depth of sequencing across donors was assumed in presence/absence analyses.

Sequenced material: PBMCs. This receptor was taken from a man in his forties or fifties in good health and CMV-seropositive. V gene TRBV19 combines with J gene TRBJ1-5; 7 bases are a match to TRBD1. In DNA form, the CDR3 reads TGTGCCAGTAGGATTTCGACAGGGTTAAATCAGCCCCAGCATTTT. This translates into CASRISTGLNQPQHF.